The 13 T cell receptor beta chains below come from one sample, sequenced in a study of blood T cell repertoires in COVID-19 (dated by TCRdb to 2020 to 2022). The library was made by the immunoSEQ multiplex PCR assay. In its TCRdb copy, this immuneACCESS table keeps in-frame sequences only and misses some clones. Where compared with another copy, unresolved V genes explain less than half of these, and the others have no known cause. This sample has approximately 150,000 clones in its table, and approximately 87% of those were observed once. The ten largest clones represent 8.6% of the sample. The source material was peripheral blood. These receptors all come from a woman between 50 and 59 years old with active or convalescent COVID-19.

This clone occurred once. This chain uses TRBV7-3 with TRBJ2-3; 9 nucleotides line up with TRBD2. Germline loops: CDR1 SGHTA, CDR2 FQGTGA. Trimming removed 3 bases from V and 0 bases from J; junction bases left unmatched: 1. The CDR3 runs to 15 residues. CDR3 sequence reads: CASSLTSGSTDTQYF. CDR3 DNA sequence: TGTGCCAGCAGCTTGACTAGCGGTAGCACAGATACGCAGTATTTT.

This sequence joins TRBV25-1 and TRBJ2-3, with D perhaps matching TRBD2 (7 bases). V lost 3 bases and J lost 11, with 24 bases in between. The germline gives CDR1 MGHDK, CDR2 SYGVNS. The CDR3 extends over 16 amino acids. The CDR3 spells CASSDYGGPYRVEQYF. The DNA for the CDR3 is TGTGCCAGCAGTGATTACGGGGGGCCCTACCGGGTGGAGCAGTATTTT.

The chain employs TRBV4-1 and TRBJ1-1; D might be TRBD1 (6 bases). The V gene's germline CDR1 is MGHRA and CDR2 YSYEKL. The CDR3 spans 15 residues. V shed 3 bases and J shed 5 bases, with 16 bases lying between them. The CDR3 nucleotides read TGCGCCAGCAGCCACTCACAGGGTGCGGAGACTGAAGCTTTCTTT. It specifies CASSHSQGAETEAFF.

The rearrangement links TRBV3-1 (or the pseudogene TRBV3-2) to TRBJ1-5; 9 bases line up with TRBD1. The CDR3 sequence is 18 residues long. CDR1 is LGHDT and CDR2 is YNNKEL in the germline V gene (reference sequence). J lost 2 bases, V lost 1 base, and 9 bases had no gene match. For the CDR3, the DNA is TGTGCCAGCAGCCAAGGTCCGGACAGGGGATCCGGCAATCAGCCCCAGCATTTT. Translating it yields CASSQGPDRGSGNQPQHF.

The chain uses TRBV10-2 and TRBJ2-2; perhaps TRBD2 as D (6 bases). This CDR3 contains 18 residues. Trimming stripped 3 bases from V and 5 bases from J, with 22 bases between. The germline gives CDR1 WSHSY, CDR2 SAAADI. CDR3 DNA: TGCGCCAGCAGTGAATCCCGACTAGTCGGTTCAACTACCGGGGAGCTGTTTTTT. Translation gives CASSESRLVGSTTGELFF.

This clone was detected once. The V gene is TRBV20-1, the J gene TRBJ2-3, with D uncertain. V gave up 5 bases and J gave up 0 bases, with 3 bases separating them. Germline CDR1 reads DFQATT; CDR2 reads SNEGSKA (reference sequence). This CDR3 has 11 amino acids. The CDR3 DNA is TGCAGTGCTTCGAGCACAGATACGCAGTATTTT. As protein: CSASSTDTQYF.

In this sample, this clone turned up once. The rearrangement links TRBV6-6 to TRBJ1-5, with D unresolved. The germline CDR1 and CDR2 sequences are MNHNY and SVGAGI (reference sequence). This CDR3 comprises 14 residues. V shed 0 bases and J shed 5 bases, with 8 bases lying between them. CDR3 sequence: CASSYSDGDQPQHF. CDR3 sequence (DNA): TGTGCCAGCAGTTACTCAGATGGAGATCAGCCCCAGCATTTT.

V and J are TRBV6-5 and TRBJ2-7, with TRBD1 as a possible D gene (6 bases). The germline gives CDR1 MNHEY, CDR2 SVGAGI. The CDR3 spans 15 residues. Trimming left V 6 bases short and J 0 bases short, with 15 bases between. Here the CDR3 DNA reads TGTGCCAGCAGATCTTACAGGGAGAGCTCCTACGAGCAGTACTTC. Protein product: CASRSYRESSYEQYF.

The rearrangement joins TRBV29-1 to TRBJ1-2; TRBD1 might be the D (6 bases). Per germline, CDR1 SQVTM and CDR2 ANQGSEA. The length of the CDR3 is 13 residues. V lost 1 base to trimming and J lost 5 bases, with 11 bases between them. The CDR3 DNA reads TGCAGCGTTGAAGTGACAGGCCTATATGGCTACACCTTC. It translates to CSVEVTGLYGYTF. The whole variable domain, remainder taken from reference TRBV29-1 and TRBJ1-2, is SAVISQKPSRDICQRGTSLTIQCQVDSQVTMMFWYRQQPGQSLTLIATANQGSEATYESGFVIDKFPISRPNLTFSTLTVSNMSPEDSSIYLCSVEVTGLYGYTFGSGTRLTVV.

The genes are TRBV9 and TRBJ2-1, with 12 bases aligning to TRBD2. With V trimmed by 4 bases and J by 9 bases, 8 bases remained unmatched. Germline CDR1 is SGDLS and CDR2 is YYNGEE. This CDR3 has 15 residues. The CDR3 region has the DNA TGTGCCAGCAGCATAACCGGGACTAGCGGGTCTGAGCAGTTCTTC. Amino acid sequence: CASSITGTSGSEQFF.

This clone was observed a single time. The chain couples TRBV28 to TRBJ1-3, with TRBD1 as a possible D gene (6 bases). Germline V lookup: CDR1 MDHEN, CDR2 SYDVKM. The V end was cut by 6 bases, the J end by 0 bases, with 12 bases between. This CDR3 has 15 residues. The CDR3 loop reads CASRGTGFSGNTIYF. CDR3 DNA: TGTGCCAGCAGGGGTACAGGGTTCTCTGGAAACACCATATATTTT.

The rearrangement uses TRBV6-2 or TRBV6-3 and TRBJ1-1; D is undetermined. CDR3 length: 11 amino acids. The ends were cut back, 5 bases at V and 2 bases at J, with 3 bases in the middle. In germline, CDR1 is MNHEY, CDR2 SVGEGT. In DNA, the CDR3 is TGTGCCAGCAGTCGTAACACTGAAGCTTTCTTT. It encodes CASSRNTEAFF.

V usage is TRBV6-1 and J usage is TRBJ1-1; 12 nucleotides line up with TRBD1. The germline gives CDR1 MNHNS, CDR2 SASEGT. The length of the CDR3 is 17 residues. Trimming cost V 0 bases and J 0 bases; bases outside gene matches: 2. CDR3 sequence (DNA): TGTGCCAGCAGTGAAGCCGGGACAGGGGGCATGAACACTGAAGCTTTCTTT. It codes for CASSEAGTGGMNTEAFF.